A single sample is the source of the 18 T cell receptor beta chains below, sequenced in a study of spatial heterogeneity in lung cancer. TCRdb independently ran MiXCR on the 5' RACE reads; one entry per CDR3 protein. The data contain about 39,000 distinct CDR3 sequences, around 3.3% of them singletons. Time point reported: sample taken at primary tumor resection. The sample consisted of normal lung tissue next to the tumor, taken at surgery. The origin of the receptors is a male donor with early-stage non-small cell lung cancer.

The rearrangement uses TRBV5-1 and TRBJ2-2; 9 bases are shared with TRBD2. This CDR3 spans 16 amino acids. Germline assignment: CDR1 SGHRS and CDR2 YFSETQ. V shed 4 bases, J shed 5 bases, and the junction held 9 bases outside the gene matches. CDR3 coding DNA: TGCGCCAGCAGCCCCGGGAGCGGGAGGAGGACCGGGGAGCTGTTTTTT. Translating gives CASSPGSGRRTGELFF.

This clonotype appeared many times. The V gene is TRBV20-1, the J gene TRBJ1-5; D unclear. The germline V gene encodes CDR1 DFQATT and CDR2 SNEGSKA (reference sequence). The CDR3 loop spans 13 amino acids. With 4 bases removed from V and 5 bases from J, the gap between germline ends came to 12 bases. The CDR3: CSAIGLRDQPQHF. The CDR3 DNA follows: TGCAGTGCTATTGGACTCAGAGATCAGCCCCAGCATTTT.

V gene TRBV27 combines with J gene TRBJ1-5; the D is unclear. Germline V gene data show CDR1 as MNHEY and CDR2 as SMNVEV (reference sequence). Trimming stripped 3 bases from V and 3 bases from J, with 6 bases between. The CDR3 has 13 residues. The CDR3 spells CASSFQYNQPQHF. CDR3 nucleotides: TGTGCCAGCAGTTTTCAGTACAATCAGCCCCAGCATTTT.

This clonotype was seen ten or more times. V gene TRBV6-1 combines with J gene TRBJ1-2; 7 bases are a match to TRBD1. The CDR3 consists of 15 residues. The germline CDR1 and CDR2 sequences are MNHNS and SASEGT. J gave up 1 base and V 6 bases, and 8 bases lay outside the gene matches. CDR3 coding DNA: TGTGCCAGCAGCGTTGGGACAGAAGTTAACTATGGCTACACCTTC. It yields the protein CASSVGTEVNYGYTF.

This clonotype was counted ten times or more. The CDR3 spells CASTKDAYNEQFF. For the CDR3, the DNA is TGTGCCAGCACTAAAGACGCTTACAATGAGCAGTTCTTC. This rearrangement joins TRBV6-6 to TRBJ2-1, with D unclear. The CDR3 is made up of 13 amino acids. Between the trimmed V and J ends, which lost 7 bases and 4 bases, there was a span of 11 bases. Germline CDR1 and CDR2: MNHNY and SVGAGI (reference sequence).

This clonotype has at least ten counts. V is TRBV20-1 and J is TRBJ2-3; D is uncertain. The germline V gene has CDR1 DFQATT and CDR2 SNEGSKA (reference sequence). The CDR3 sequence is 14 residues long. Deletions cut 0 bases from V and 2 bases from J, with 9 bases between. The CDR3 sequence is CSARDMKATDTQYF. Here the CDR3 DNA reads TGCAGTGCTAGAGATATGAAGGCCACAGATACGCAGTATTTT.

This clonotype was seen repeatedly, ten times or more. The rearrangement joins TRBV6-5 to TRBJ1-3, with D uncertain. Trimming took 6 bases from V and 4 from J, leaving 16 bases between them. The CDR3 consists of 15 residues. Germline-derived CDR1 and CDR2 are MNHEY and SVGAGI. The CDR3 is CASRMSRFPGNTIYF. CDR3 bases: TGTGCCAGCAGAATGAGTCGCTTCCCGGGAAACACCATATATTTT.

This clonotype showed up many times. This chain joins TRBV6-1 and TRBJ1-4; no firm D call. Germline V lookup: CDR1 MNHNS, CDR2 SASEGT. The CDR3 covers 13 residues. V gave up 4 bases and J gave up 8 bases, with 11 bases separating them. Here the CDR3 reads CASSVRGNEKLFF. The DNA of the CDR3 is TGTGCCAGCAGTGTCCGGGGTAACGAAAAACTGTTTTTT.

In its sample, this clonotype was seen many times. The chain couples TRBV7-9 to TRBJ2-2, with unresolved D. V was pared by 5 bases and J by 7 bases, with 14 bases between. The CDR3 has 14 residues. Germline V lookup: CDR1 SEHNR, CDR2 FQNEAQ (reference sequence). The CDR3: CASSPGVGFGELFF. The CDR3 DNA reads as TGTGCCAGCAGCCCTGGAGTAGGGTTCGGGGAGCTGTTTTTT.

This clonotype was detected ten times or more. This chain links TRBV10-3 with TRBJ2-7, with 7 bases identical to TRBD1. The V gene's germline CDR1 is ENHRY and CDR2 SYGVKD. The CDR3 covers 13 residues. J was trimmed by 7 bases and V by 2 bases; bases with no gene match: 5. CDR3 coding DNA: TGTGCCATCAGTGAGCCTCCGGGACAGGAGCAGTACTTC. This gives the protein CAISEPPGQEQYF.

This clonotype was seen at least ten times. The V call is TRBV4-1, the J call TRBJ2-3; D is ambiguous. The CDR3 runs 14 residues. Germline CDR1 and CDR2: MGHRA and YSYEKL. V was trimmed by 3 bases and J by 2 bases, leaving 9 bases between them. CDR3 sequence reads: CASSHDSNTDTQYF. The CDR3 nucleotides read TGCGCCAGCAGCCATGACTCTAACACAGATACGCAGTATTTT.

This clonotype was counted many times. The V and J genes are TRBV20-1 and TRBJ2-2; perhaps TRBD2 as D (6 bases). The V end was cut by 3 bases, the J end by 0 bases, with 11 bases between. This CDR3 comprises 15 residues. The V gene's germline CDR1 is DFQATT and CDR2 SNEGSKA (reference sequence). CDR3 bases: TGCAGTGCTAGTCCGCAGCGGGCGAACACCGGGGAGCTGTTTTTT. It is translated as CSASPQRANTGELFF.

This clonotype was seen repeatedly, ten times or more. In DNA form, the CDR3 reads TGTGCCAGCAGTTCCCTAGCGGGGCTAGCCAAAAACATTCAGTACTTC. Amino acids: CASSSLAGLAKNIQYF. The chain carries TRBV28 and TRBJ2-4; 9 bases agree with TRBD2. CDR3 size: 16 residues. The trim removed 4 bases at V and 0 bases at J, leaving 4 bases unmatched. Germline CDR1 is MDHEN and CDR2 is SYDVKM.

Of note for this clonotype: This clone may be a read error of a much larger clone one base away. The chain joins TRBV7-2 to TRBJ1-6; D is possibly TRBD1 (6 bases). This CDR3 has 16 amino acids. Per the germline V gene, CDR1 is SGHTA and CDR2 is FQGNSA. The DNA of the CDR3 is TGTGTCAGCAGCTTACGGTGGGGGGCGACTTTCTCACCCCTCCACTTT. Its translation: CVSSLRWGATFSPLHF.

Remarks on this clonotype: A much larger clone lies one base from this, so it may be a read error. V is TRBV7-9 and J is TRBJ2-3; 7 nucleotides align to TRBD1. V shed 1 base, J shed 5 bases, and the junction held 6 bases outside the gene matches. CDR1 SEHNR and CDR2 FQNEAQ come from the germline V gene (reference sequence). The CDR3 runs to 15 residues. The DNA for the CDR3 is TGTGCCAGCAGCTTAGGGGACAGCCTCATAGATACGCAGTATTTT. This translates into CASSLGDSLIDTQYF.

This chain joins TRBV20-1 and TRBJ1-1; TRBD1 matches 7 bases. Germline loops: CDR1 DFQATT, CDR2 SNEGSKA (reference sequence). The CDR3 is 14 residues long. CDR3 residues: CSAKQGRASKEAFF. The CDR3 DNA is TGCAGCGCAAAACAGGGGCGCGCGAGTAAAGAAGCTTTCTTT.

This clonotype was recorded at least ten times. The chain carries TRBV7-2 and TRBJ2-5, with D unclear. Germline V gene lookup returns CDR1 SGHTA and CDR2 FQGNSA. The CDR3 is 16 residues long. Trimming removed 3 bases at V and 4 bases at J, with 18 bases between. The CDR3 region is CASSFSAGPIAETQYF. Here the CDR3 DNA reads TGTGCCAGCAGCTTTTCCGCAGGTCCCATTGCAGAGACCCAGTACTTC.

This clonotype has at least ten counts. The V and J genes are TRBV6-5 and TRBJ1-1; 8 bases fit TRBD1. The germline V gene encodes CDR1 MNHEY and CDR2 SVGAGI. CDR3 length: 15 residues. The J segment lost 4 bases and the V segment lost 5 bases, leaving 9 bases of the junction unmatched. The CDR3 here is CASSPRTGRITEAFF. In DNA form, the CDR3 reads TGTGCCAGCAGTCCTAGGACAGGGAGGATCACTGAAGCTTTCTTT.